The 5 T cell receptor beta chains listed next were all sequenced from one sample in a study of T cells expressing NK-cell markers. Using the 5' RACE reads, TCRdb records one entry per CDR3 protein without DNA. The sample's table shows 400,000 to 450,000 distinct CDR3 sequences. Sequenced: blood T cells: a sorted CD56 or NKG2C T cell subset, CD4+ or CD8+ T cells, or bulk PBMC T cells (not recorded which). These receptors were obtained from a woman between 18 and 75 years old in good health.

This chain links TRBV18 with TRBJ1-1. Germline lookup yields CDR1 KGHSH and CDR2 LQKENI. This CDR3 is 14 amino acids long. This chain's CDR3 is CASSPLEVNTEAFF. The full variable domain, in which reference TRBV18 and TRBJ1-1 provide the parts outside the CDR3, is NAGVMQNPRHLVRRRGQEARLRCSPMKGHSHVYWYRQLPEEGLKFMVYLQKENIIDESGMPKERFSAEFPKEGPSILRIQQVVRGDSAAYFCASSPLEVNTEAFFGQGTRLTVV.

V is TRBV12-3 or TRBV12-4 and J is TRBJ2-1; checking the TCRdb D call of TRBD1 is not possible without DNA. CDR3 length: 15 amino acids. The CDR3 here is CASSPRQGGYNEQFF.

V is TRBV29-1 and J is TRBJ2-1; TCRdb lists TRBD2, though no DNA is available to test this call. The CDR3 loop spans 15 amino acids. Germline-derived CDR1 and CDR2 are SQVTM and ANQGSEA. The CDR3 sequence is CSGTGSSGGYNEQSF.

J is TRBJ2-1 and V is TRBV14. The germline CDR1 and CDR2 sequences are SGHDN and FVKESK. CDR3 size: 14 residues. CDR3 sequence reads: CASSQVDPSNEQFF. The full variable domain, in which reference TRBV14 and TRBJ2-1 provide the parts outside the CDR3, is EAGVTQFPSHSVIEKGQTVTLRCDPISGHDNLYWYRRVMGKEIKFLLHFVKESKQDESGMPNNRFLAERTGGTYSTLKVQPAELEDSGVYFCASSQVDPSNEQFFGPGTRLTVL.

The chain recombines TRBV15 with TRBJ2-3; checking the TCRdb D call of TRBD1 is not possible without DNA. The germline V gene encodes CDR1 LNHNV and CDR2 YYDKDF (reference sequence). CDR3 length: 14 residues. The chain's CDR3 is CATSRDRDTDTQYF. Filled out from reference TRBV15 and TRBJ2-3, the complete variable domain reads DAMVIQNPRYQVTQFGKPVTLSCSQTLNHNVMYWYQQKSSQAPKLLFHYYDKDFNNEADTPDNFQSRRPNTSFCFLDIRSPGLGDTAMYLCATSRDRDTDTQYFGPGTRLTVL.